This T cell receptor (beta chain) comes out of a study of cytomegalovirus exposure and HLA in healthy donors. Whole-study results and caveats: Follow-up analysis found HLA locus-dependent TCR association rates, highest for DRB1 and lowest for HLA-C.

Germline assignment: CDR1 SGDLS and CDR2 YYNGEE. V shed 0 bases and J shed 4 bases, with 13 bases lying between them. This CDR3 region has 15 residues. This clone has only a few counts. The antigen is undetermined. The PCR had 60 Vbeta and 13 Jbeta primers. The assay was immunoSEQ multiplex PCR, and TCRdb's table has in-frame clones only and misses some. The top ten clones hold 0.98% of a sample with 150,000 to 200,000 clones, approximately 79% of them seen once. Sequenced input: PBMCs. This sequence joins TRBV9 and TRBJ1-1; maybe TRBD1 (5 bases). This clonotype was obtained from a woman between 45 and 65 years old in good health and CMV-seropositive. The DNA of the CDR3 is TGTGCCAGCAGCGTAGAAGGCAGGGAAGGCACTGAAGCTTTCTTT. Translating gives CASSVEGREGTEAFF. Looking up the rest from reference TRBV9 and TRBJ1-1 gives the full variable domain: DSGVTQTPKHLITATGQRVTLRCSPRSGDLSVYWYQQSLDQGLQFLIQYYNGEERAKGNILERFSAQQFPDLHSELNLSSLELGDSALYFCASSVEGREGTEAFFGQGTRLTVV.